These 20 T cell receptor beta chains originate from one sample sequenced in a study of T cell responses to AZD1222 COVID-19 vaccine. Some clones are missing from TCRdb's copy, which holds only in-frame ones; the method was immunoSEQ multiplex PCR. The profile shows about 120,000 clones, about 86% of them singletons. The sequences come from peripheral blood, collected 28 days after the second AZD1222 dose. Every receptor here comes from an adult who received the AZD1222 COVID-19 vaccine.

This sequence joins TRBV19 and TRBJ2-7; D gene unclear. The V end lost 5 bases, the J end lost 5 bases, and 16 bases lay between the germline ends. The CDR3 is made up of 14 amino acids. Germline CDR1 LNHDA, CDR2 SQIVND (reference sequence). DNA for the CDR3: TGTGCCAGTAGTCCGTTAACTCAACGGGACGAGCAGTACTTC. This encodes CASSPLTQRDEQYF.

The chain joins TRBV6-5 to TRBJ1-2, with a weak D call TRBD1 (6 bases). The V and J ends lost 6 bases and 5 bases respectively, with 19 bases between them. The CDR3 has 15 amino acids. Germline CDR1 MNHEY, CDR2 SVGAGI. This CDR3 is CASSRYNEGGYGYTF. CDR3 bases: TGTGCCAGCAGCAGATACAACGAGGGGGGGTATGGCTACACCTTC.

The V call is TRBV27, the J call TRBJ1-4; D is ambiguous. Germline CDR1 and CDR2: MNHEY and SMNVEV (reference sequence). Trimming removed 3 bases from V and 8 bases from J, with 10 bases in between. The CDR3 loop spans 13 amino acids. In DNA form, the CDR3 reads TGTGCCAGCAGTTTCCAGGCCGGGGAAAAACTGTTTTTT. Translation gives CASSFQAGEKLFF.

This chain connects TRBV27 to TRBJ2-7, with D possibly being TRBD1 (6 bases). This CDR3 is 15 amino acids long. Germline CDR1 MNHEY, CDR2 SMNVEV (reference sequence). Deletions cut 1 base from V and 5 bases from J, with 15 bases between. The CDR3 loop is CASSLWFTGPDEQYF. Here the CDR3 DNA reads TGTGCCAGCAGTTTATGGTTTACAGGGCCGGACGAGCAGTACTTC.

This chain uses TRBV2 with TRBJ2-2; the D is unclear. This CDR3 has 12 residues. Trimming pared 8 bases from V and 7 bases from J, leaving 11 bases between. Germline-derived CDR1 and CDR2 are SNHLY and FYNNEI. The CDR3 spells CASGKAGGELFF. CDR3 bases: TGTGCCAGCGGGAAGGCCGGCGGGGAGCTGTTTTTT.

The rearrangement uses TRBV7-9 and TRBJ2-7; 7 positions agree with TRBD2. Trimming at V came to 4 bases and at J to 0 bases, leaving 3 bases not matched to a gene. This CDR3 spans 14 amino acids. Germline CDR1 and CDR2: SEHNR and FQNEAQ (reference sequence). The DNA of the CDR3 is TGTGCCAGCAGCTCAGAGCGGGGCTCCTACGAGCAGTACTTC. It is translated as CASSSERGSYEQYF.

The chain combines TRBV7-8 with TRBJ2-7, with D possibly being TRBD1 or TRBD2 (5 bases each). The CDR3 loop spans 13 amino acids. Germline-derived CDR1 and CDR2 are SGHVS and FQNEAQ. Trimming shortened V by 1 base and J by 6 bases, and 10 bases separated the two germline ends. CDR3 sequence (DNA): TGTGCCAGCAGCTTAGGAGGGGAAGGCGAGCAGTACTTC. It is translated as CASSLGGEGEQYF.

This chain links TRBV10-3 with TRBJ2-1, with unresolved D. This CDR3 region has 13 residues. The V gene's germline CDR1 is ENHRY and CDR2 SYGVKD. With 2 bases removed from V and 6 bases from J, the gap between germline ends came to 8 bases. This chain's CDR3 is CAISEGVSNEQFF. The CDR3 DNA is TGTGCCATCAGTGAGGGGGTAAGCAATGAGCAGTTCTTC.

The chain uses TRBV10-3 and TRBJ2-7; 7 bases agree with TRBD1. The CDR3 is 17 residues long. After removal of 7 bases from V and 0 bases from J, the junction contained 15 bases not matched to a gene. Germline CDR1 and CDR2: ENHRY and SYGVKD. CDR3 in DNA: TGTGCCATCAATGACAGGGAAAGAATCTTAAGCTCCTACGAGCAGTACTTC. The encoded protein is CAINDRERILSSYEQYF.

This chain connects TRBV4-3 to TRBJ1-2; perhaps TRBD1 as D (6 bases). The germline V and J ends were trimmed by 0 bases and 9 bases, with 14 bases remaining between them. The CDR3 is 14 amino acids. Germline V lookup: CDR1 LGHNA, CDR2 YSLEER. The CDR3 reads CASSQDPGRGSYTF. CDR3 DNA sequence: TGCGCCAGCAGCCAAGATCCTGGAAGGGGGAGCTACACCTTC.

This chain links TRBV7-9 with TRBJ2-5, with 9 bases lining up with TRBD1. With V trimmed by 2 bases and J by 5 bases, 6 bases remained unmatched. Germline V CDR1 and CDR2: SEHNR, FQNEAQ (reference sequence). CDR3 length: 15 amino acids. The CDR3: CASSLRDRAWETQYF. In nucleotides, the CDR3 is TGTGCCAGCAGCTTACGGGACAGGGCATGGGAGACCCAGTACTTC.

This clone was detected once. The V gene is TRBV6-1, the J gene TRBJ1-2; TRBD1 agrees at 7 bases. Trimming cost V 8 bases and J 5 bases; bases outside gene matches: 5. Germline CDR1 MNHNS, CDR2 SASEGT. The CDR3 has 12 amino acids. The CDR3 DNA is TGTGCCAGCGCAGACAGGGATTATGGCTACACCTTC. This codes for CASADRDYGYTF.

This chain joins TRBV19 and TRBJ1-1, with 9 bases matching TRBD1. CDR1 LNHDA and CDR2 SQIVND come from the germline V gene (reference sequence). Trimming removed 5 bases from V and 6 bases from J; junction bases left unmatched: 10. The CDR3 loop spans 15 amino acids. The CDR3 loop is CASSGSDRGRAEAFF. CDR3 in DNA: TGTGCCAGTAGTGGATCGGACAGGGGACGGGCTGAAGCTTTCTTT. Looking up the rest from reference TRBV19 and TRBJ1-1 gives the full variable domain: DGGITQSPKYLFRKEGQNVTLSCEQNLNHDAMYWYRQDPGQGLRLIYYSQIVNDFQKGDIAEGYSVSREKKESFPLTVTSAQKNPTAFYLCASSGSDRGRAEAFFGQGTRLTVV.

The chain uses TRBV19 and TRBJ1-5; D is possibly TRBD1 (6 bases). CDR1 is LNHDA and CDR2 is SQIVND in the germline V gene (reference sequence). V was shortened by 3 bases and J by 4 bases, with 13 bases between the two germline ends. CDR3 length equals 15 residues. CDR3 bases: TGTGCCAGTAGTATGTGGACAGCTTCTAATCAGCCCCAGCATTTT. It is translated as CASSMWTASNQPQHF.

V and J are TRBV3-1 (or the pseudogene TRBV3-2) and TRBJ2-1; the match to TRBD1 covers 9 bases. CDR3 length: 16 amino acids. Germline values: CDR1 LGHDT, CDR2 YNNKEL (reference sequence). After removal of 1 base from V and 9 bases from J, the junction contained 10 bases not matched to a gene. CDR3 bases: TGTGCCAGCAGCCAAGTCCCCAGGGAGACAGGGGGTGAGCAGTTCTTC. Protein: CASSQVPRETGGEQFF.

V and J are TRBV28 and TRBJ1-1; possible D gene TRBD1, 6 bases. Trimming removed 5 bases from V and 5 bases from J, with 27 bases in between. The CDR3 extends over 18 amino acids. The germline CDR1 and CDR2 sequences are MDHEN and SYDVKM. In DNA, the CDR3 is TGTGCCAGCAGTCCTACCCGATTATACAGGGCCGGGGGGACTGAAGCTTTCTTT. It yields the protein CASSPTRLYRAGGTEAFF.

A word on this clone: This same CDR3 is encoded by further DNA sequences in the sample. The chain combines TRBV7-2 with TRBJ2-3; D is possibly TRBD2 (7 bases). Trimming removed 0 bases from V and 1 base from J, with 11 bases in between. CDR1 and CDR2 (germline): SGHTA, FQGNSA. The CDR3 is 16 residues long. The CDR3 nucleotides read TGTGCCAGCAGCTTAGCCCGGGGGGCCCGCACAGATACGCAGTATTTT. Its translation is CASSLARGARTDTQYF. The full variable domain, with the rest looked up from reference TRBV7-2 and TRBJ2-3, is GAGVSQSPSNKVTEKGKDVELRCDPISGHTALYWYRQSLGQGLEFLIYFQGNSAPDKSGLPSDRFSAERTGGSVSTLTIQRTQQEDSAVYLCASSLARGARTDTQYFGPGTRLTVL.

The genes are TRBV3-1 (or the pseudogene TRBV3-2) and TRBJ1-5; D call uncertain. This CDR3 has 14 amino acids. The V end lost 3 bases, the J end lost 1 base, and 7 bases lay between the germline ends. The germline V gene has CDR1 LGHDT and CDR2 YNNKEL (reference sequence). CDR3 sequence: CASSQGYSNQPQHF. The DNA of the CDR3 is TGTGCCAGCAGCCAGGGGTACAGCAATCAGCCCCAGCATTTT.

This rearrangement joins TRBV14 to TRBJ1-1; D unresolved. In germline, CDR1 is SGHDN, CDR2 FVKESK. The CDR3 covers 13 residues. The ends were cut back, 1 base at V and 3 bases at J, with 6 bases in the middle. CDR3 amino acids: CASSQGLHTEAFF. The CDR3 DNA is TGTGCCAGCAGCCAAGGGTTGCACACTGAAGCTTTCTTT.

This clone was found a few times. The chain combines TRBV13 with TRBJ2-1; 7 positions match TRBD2. The trim removed 2 bases at V and 10 bases at J, leaving 11 bases unmatched. This CDR3 has 15 amino acids. Germline CDR1 reads PRHDT; CDR2 reads FYEKMQ (reference sequence). For the CDR3, the DNA is TGTGCCAGCAGCTTATGGACTAGTGGGGTTGGGGAGCAGTTCTTC. Its translation is CASSLWTSGVGEQFF.